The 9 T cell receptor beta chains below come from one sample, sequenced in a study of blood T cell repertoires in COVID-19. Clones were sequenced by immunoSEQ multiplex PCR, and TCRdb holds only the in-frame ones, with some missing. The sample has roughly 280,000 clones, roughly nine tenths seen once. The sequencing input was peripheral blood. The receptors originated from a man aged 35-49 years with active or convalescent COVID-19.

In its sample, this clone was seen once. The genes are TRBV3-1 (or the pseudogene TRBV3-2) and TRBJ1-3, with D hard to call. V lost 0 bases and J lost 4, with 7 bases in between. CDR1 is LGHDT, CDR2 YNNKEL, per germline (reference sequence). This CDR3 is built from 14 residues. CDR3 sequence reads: CASSQDEAGNTIYF. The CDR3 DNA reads TGTGCCAGCAGCCAAGATGAGGCCGGAAACACCATATATTTT.

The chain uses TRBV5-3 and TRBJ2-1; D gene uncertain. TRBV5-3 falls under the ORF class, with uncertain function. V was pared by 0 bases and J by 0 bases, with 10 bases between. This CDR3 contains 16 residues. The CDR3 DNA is TGTGCCAGAAGCTTGGGGCGGCAGAGCTCCTACAATGAGCAGTTCTTC. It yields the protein CARSLGRQSSYNEQFF.

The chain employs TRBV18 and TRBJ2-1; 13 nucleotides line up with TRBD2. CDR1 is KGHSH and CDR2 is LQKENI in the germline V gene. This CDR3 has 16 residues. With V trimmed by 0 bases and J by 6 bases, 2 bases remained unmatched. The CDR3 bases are TGTGCCAGCTCACCACCAGGGACTAGCGGGACCAATGAGCAGTTCTTC. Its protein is CASSPPGTSGTNEQFF.

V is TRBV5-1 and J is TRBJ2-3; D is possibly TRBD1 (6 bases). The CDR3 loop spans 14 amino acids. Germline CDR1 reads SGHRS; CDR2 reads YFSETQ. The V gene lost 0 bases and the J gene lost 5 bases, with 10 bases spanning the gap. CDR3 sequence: CASSLGTVGDTQYF. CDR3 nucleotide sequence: TGCGCCAGCAGCTTGGGGACAGTGGGAGATACGCAGTATTTT.

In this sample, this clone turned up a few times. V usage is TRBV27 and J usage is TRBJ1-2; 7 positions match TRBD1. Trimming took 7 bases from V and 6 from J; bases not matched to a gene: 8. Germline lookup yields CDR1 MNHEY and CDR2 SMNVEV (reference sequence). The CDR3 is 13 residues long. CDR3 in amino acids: CASKGTDLDGYTF. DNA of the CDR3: TGTGCCAGCAAGGGGACAGATCTTGATGGCTACACCTTC.

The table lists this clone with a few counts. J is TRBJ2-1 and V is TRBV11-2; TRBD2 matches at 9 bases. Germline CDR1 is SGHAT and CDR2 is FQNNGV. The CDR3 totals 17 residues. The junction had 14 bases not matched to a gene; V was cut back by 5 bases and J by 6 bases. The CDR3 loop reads CASSPSGGLRKVNEQFF. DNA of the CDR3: TGTGCCAGCAGCCCGAGCGGGGGGCTTCGGAAGGTCAATGAGCAGTTCTTC.

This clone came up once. CDR3 DNA: TGTGCCAGCAGTCCTAGGGACAGGGGGGCCGGGGAGCTGTTTTTT. Its translation is CASSPRDRGAGELFF. The rearrangement joins TRBV2 to TRBJ2-2; TRBD1 agrees at 11 bases. Per germline, CDR1 SNHLY and CDR2 FYNNEI. V lost 5 bases to trimming and J lost 6 bases; unmatched junction nucleotides: 5. The CDR3 loop spans 15 amino acids.

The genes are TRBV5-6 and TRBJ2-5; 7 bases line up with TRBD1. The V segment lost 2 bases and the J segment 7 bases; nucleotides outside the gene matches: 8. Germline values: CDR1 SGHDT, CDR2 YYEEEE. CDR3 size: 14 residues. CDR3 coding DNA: TGTGCCAGCAGCTTAGACAGGGAGACGGCGACCCAGTACTTC. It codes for CASSLDRETATQYF.

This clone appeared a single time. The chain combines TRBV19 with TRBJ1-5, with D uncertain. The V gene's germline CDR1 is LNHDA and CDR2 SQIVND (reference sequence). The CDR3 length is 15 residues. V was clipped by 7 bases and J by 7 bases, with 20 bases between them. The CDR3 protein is CASNRGGLIRQPQHF. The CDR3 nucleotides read TGTGCCAGTAATCGAGGAGGGTTGATTCGACAGCCCCAGCATTTT.